Each of the 23 T cell receptor beta chains below was sequenced from the same sample in a study of blood T cells in healthy people across ages (dated by TCRdb to between 2014 and 2017). Preparation of the library involved 5' RACE. The sample was run on an Illumina HiSeq 2500. A second PCR of about 7 to 12 cycles was run with a J-beta primer mix and a sample-barcoded 5' primer. The public reads were run again by TCRdb, first through fastp at Q25 and then through MiXCR, and only productive beta chains were kept. Rows are combined by CDR3 protein, so each entry shows the most common genes and DNA. A total of 800,000 or so distinct CDR3 sequences appear in this sample, 25% of them only once. Around 3.6% of the sample lies in the top ten. Separately, the same data were catalogued under a study of T cells of mothers and their children.

Sequencing was performed on blood. Receptor source: a boy between 10 and 17 years old in good health.

The V and J genes are TRBV14 and TRBJ1-4, with D possibly matching TRBD1 (5 bases). The CDR3 loop spans 16 amino acids. V was clipped by 2 bases and J by 4 bases, with 14 bases between them. In germline, CDR1 is SGHDN, CDR2 FVKESK. CDR3 sequence reads: CASSQFNNRFNEKLFF. CDR3 bases: TGTGCCAGCAGCCAATTCAACAACAGGTTTAATGAAAAACTGTTTTTT.

This chain links TRBV20-1 with TRBJ1-6; D is ambiguous. V lost 5 bases, J lost 6 bases, and 11 bases lay in between. Looked up from germline, CDR1 is DFQATT and CDR2 is SNEGSKA (reference sequence). CDR3 length: 13 residues. CDR3 in amino acids: CSALAKSNSPLHF. The CDR3 DNA reads as TGCAGTGCTCTGGCCAAGAGTAATTCACCCCTCCACTTT.

DNA of the CDR3: TGTGCCAGCAGTGAAGCGCTTCTCGGACTAGCGGGCTTCTCCTACGAGCAGTACTTC. This translates into CASSEALLGLAGFSYEQYF. The chain couples TRBV2 to TRBJ2-7; 11 nucleotides agree with TRBD2. The ends lost 0 bases at V and 0 bases at J; junction bases unmatched: 10. The CDR3 covers 19 residues. The V gene's germline CDR1 is SNHLY and CDR2 FYNNEI.

The J gene is TRBJ1-4, the V gene TRBV29-1; 9 nucleotides match TRBD1. The CDR3 runs to 16 residues. Germline loops: CDR1 SQVTM, CDR2 ANQGSEA. With 7 bases clipped from V and 0 bases from J, the junction kept 9 bases outside the gene matches. In DNA form, the CDR3 reads TGCAGCGCTGTCGCGGGACAGGGTCCAACTAATGAAAAACTGTTTTTT. Translating gives CSAVAGQGPTNEKLFF. Supplemented by reference TRBV29-1 and TRBJ1-4, the full variable domain reads SAVISQKPSRDICQRGTSLTIQCQVDSQVTMMFWYRQQPGQSLTLIATANQGSEATYESGFVIDKFPISRPNLTFSTLTVSNMSPEDSSIYLCSAVAGQGPTNEKLFFGSGTQLSVL.

This clonotype was recorded a few times. The junction shows a germline mismatch at one end, possibly a read error. J is TRBJ2-1 and V is TRBV7-7, with D hard to call. This CDR3 contains 14 residues. The germline V gene has CDR1 SSHAT and CDR2 FNYEAQ (reference sequence). The CDR3 nucleotides are TGTGCTAGCAGCTTAGCTGGCAGTGAGGATGAGCAGTTCTTC. As protein: CASSLAGSEDEQFF.

At least ten counts were recorded for this clonotype. J is TRBJ2-7 and V is TRBV27; D is possibly TRBD1 (5 bases). V was clipped by 2 bases and J by 3 bases, with 8 bases between them. This CDR3 region has 13 residues. Germline V CDR1 and CDR2: MNHEY, SMNVEV (reference sequence). The CDR3 DNA sequence: TGTGCCAGCAGTTTAGGGGCGTACTACGAGCAGTACTTC. Translated, it gives CASSLGAYYEQYF.

The count of this clonotype is one. The chain has TRBV12-3 or TRBV12-4 and TRBJ2-3; 13 bases match TRBD2. J lost 0 bases, V lost 3 bases, and 6 bases had no gene match. The CDR3 runs 18 residues. The CDR3 DNA follows: TGTGCCAGCAGTTTGAGGACTAGCGGGGGAGCTAGCACAGATACGCAGTATTTT. Translated: CASSLRTSGGASTDTQYF.

The rearrangement joins TRBV5-1 to TRBJ2-5; 8 bases agree with TRBD2. V shed 0 bases, J shed 4 bases, and the junction held 2 bases outside the gene matches. The CDR3 length is 14 residues. CDR1 and CDR2 from the germline V gene are SGHRS and YFSETQ. The CDR3 reads CASSLEAGVETQYF. CDR3 nucleotides: TGCGCCAGCAGCTTGGAAGCGGGAGTAGAGACCCAGTACTTC.

This clonotype appeared a few times. The chain couples TRBV29-1 to TRBJ1-1, with 7 bases aligning to TRBD1. The CDR3 runs 12 residues. Losses at the gene ends were 6 bases for V and 6 bases for J; bases not matched to a gene: 7. The germline V gene has CDR1 SQVTM and CDR2 ANQGSEA. The CDR3 here is CSVLRGGPEAFF. The CDR3 DNA is TGCAGCGTCTTGCGAGGGGGCCCTGAAGCTTTCTTT.

This chain uses TRBV3-1 with TRBJ1-3; 8 nucleotides agree with TRBD1. The CDR3 extends over 15 amino acids. Looked up from germline, CDR1 is LGHDT and CDR2 is YNNKEL (reference sequence). Trimming took 6 bases from V and 3 from J; bases not matched to a gene: 7. The CDR3 here is CASRRTGTDGNTIYF. In nucleotides, the CDR3 is TGTGCCAGCAGGCGGACAGGGACCGATGGAAACACCATATATTTT.

V usage is TRBV7-2 and J usage is TRBJ1-1; D is unclear. V was shortened by 2 bases and J by 3 bases, with 10 bases between the two germline ends. The V gene's germline CDR1 is SGHTA and CDR2 FQGNSA. The CDR3 contains 14 residues. CDR3 residues: CASSLRGTDTEAFF. The CDR3 DNA is TGTGCCAGCAGCTTACGGGGTACGGACACTGAAGCTTTCTTT.

The chain couples TRBV2 to TRBJ1-1, with 7 bases matching TRBD1. The V gene's germline CDR1 is SNHLY and CDR2 FYNNEI. This CDR3 contains 16 residues. The J segment lost 5 bases and the V segment lost 10 bases, leaving 19 bases of the junction unmatched. This CDR3 reads CATQALHRGLWTEAFF. DNA of the CDR3: TGTGCCACCCAGGCGTTACACAGGGGTTTGTGGACTGAAGCTTTCTTT.

The chain recombines TRBV28 with TRBJ2-7, with D perhaps TRBD2 (6 bases). Trimming cost V 1 base and J 1 base, with 17 bases left between them. The germline gives CDR1 MDHEN, CDR2 SYDVKM. This CDR3 spans 17 amino acids. CDR3 sequence: CASSLYESAGISYEQYF. CDR3 coding DNA: TGTGCCAGCAGTTTATATGAATCGGCGGGGATTTCCTACGAGCAGTACTTC.

The genes are TRBV7-2 and TRBJ2-7; TRBD2 agrees at 7 bases. CDR3 length equals 15 residues. V was clipped by 4 bases and J by 3 bases; unmatched bases: 9. The germline gives CDR1 SGHTA, CDR2 FQGNSA. CDR3: CASSWSGAEGYEQYF. The CDR3 DNA is TGTGCCAGCAGCTGGAGCGGGGCGGAGGGCTACGAGCAGTACTTC.

This clonotype was counted at least ten times. The chain employs TRBV15 and TRBJ2-3; D tentatively fits TRBD1 or TRBD2 (5 bases each). The CDR3 extends over 13 amino acids. Germline-derived CDR1 and CDR2 are LNHNV and YYDKDF (reference sequence). V dropped 8 bases and J dropped 0 bases, with 9 bases sitting between them. The CDR3, as DNA: TGTGCCACCCGGGGCTCTAGCACAGATACGCAGTATTTT. This encodes CATRGSSTDTQYF.

The rearrangement links TRBV5-1 to TRBJ2-5, with D perhaps TRBD1 (5 bases). The CDR3 contains 15 residues. V lost 4 bases, J lost 0 bases, and 13 bases lay in between. Germline V lookup: CDR1 SGHRS, CDR2 YFSETQ. The CDR3 protein is CASSAATGDQETQYF. CDR3 DNA: TGCGCCAGCAGCGCGGCCACAGGTGACCAAGAGACCCAGTACTTC. Full variable domain (rest looked up from reference TRBV5-1 and TRBJ2-5): KAGVTQTPRYLIKTRGQQVTLSCSPISGHRSVSWYQQTPGQGLQFLFEYFSETQRNKGNFPGRFSGRQFSNSRSEMNVSTLELGDSALYLCASSAATGDQETQYFGPGTRLLVL.

As regards this clonotype: A read error may produce the germline difference seen at one junction end. This CDR3 reads CASSLAVRGSTDTQYF. The CDR3 DNA reads TGTGCCAGCAGCTTAGCGGTGCGGGGATCCACAGACACGCAGTATTTT. The V and J genes are TRBV7-8 and TRBJ2-3; a weak D match, TRBD2 (6 bases). The length of the CDR3 is 16 residues. The germline CDR1 and CDR2 sequences are SGHVS and FQNEAQ.

This clonotype was counted a few times. The chain recombines TRBV6-2 or TRBV6-3 with TRBJ1-6, with 9 bases aligning to TRBD1. Per germline, CDR1 MNHEY and CDR2 SVGEGT. V dropped 6 bases and J dropped 7; count of bases not matched to a gene: 10. CDR3 length: 16 amino acids. For the CDR3, the DNA is TGTGCCAGCAGCTCGGGACAGGGAGGCGAGAATTCACCCCTCCACTTT. Amino acids: CASSSGQGGENSPLHF.

The chain is built from TRBV4-2 and TRBJ2-3, with TRBD2 matching 7 bases. The length of the CDR3 is 14 residues. The ends lost 8 bases at V and 6 bases at J; junction bases unmatched: 11. The germline CDR1 and CDR2 sequences are LGHNA and YNFKEQ. CDR3 sequence reads: CASARGLDSDTQYF. The CDR3 coding sequence is TGTGCCAGCGCCCGCGGACTAGATTCGGATACGCAGTATTTT.

This clonotype has ten or more counts. The chain links TRBV4-3 to TRBJ1-2; 9 bases align to TRBD1. The CDR3 contains 19 residues. The trim removed 4 bases at V and 0 bases at J, leaving 15 bases unmatched. Germline assignment: CDR1 LGHNA and CDR2 YSLEER. CDR3 DNA sequence: TGCGCCAGCAGCCCCAACAGGGGGCACACAGCCTCTACTAACTATGGCTACACCTTC. As protein: CASSPNRGHTASTNYGYTF.

This clonotype was detected a few times. V usage is TRBV29-1 and J usage is TRBJ1-1; D is uncertain. The length of the CDR3 is 13 residues. Between the trimmed V and J ends, which lost 7 bases and 2 bases, there was a span of 14 bases. Germline values: CDR1 SQVTM, CDR2 ANQGSEA. This CDR3 is CSAQTGRNTEAFF. CDR3 DNA: TGCAGCGCCCAGACCGGGAGAAACACTGAAGCTTTCTTT.

V usage is TRBV29-1 and J usage is TRBJ2-5, with TRBD1 as a possible D gene (6 bases). The J call may not be correct, given that the DNA end is closer to TRBJ2-1. The CDR3 contains 12 residues. Germline assignment: CDR1 SQVTM and CDR2 ANQGSEA. CDR3 residues: CSGHVGQREQFF. CDR3 DNA sequence: TGCAGCGGTCACGTGGGACAACGCGAGCAGTTCTTC.

This clonotype was seen a handful of times. The V call is TRBV6-5, the J call TRBJ2-7, with 9 bases matching TRBD1. V was pared by 6 bases and J by 5 bases, with 11 bases of the junction left unmatched. The CDR3 is made up of 15 amino acids. Germline assignment: CDR1 MNHEY and CDR2 SVGAGI. CDR3 nucleotide sequence: TGTGCCAGCAGCCAAACAGGGGGCGAGTTGGACGAGCAGTACTTC. As protein: CASSQTGGELDEQYF.